This TCR beta chain stems from a study of T cell repertoires in cytomegalovirus infection. The wider study: Recently described HLA-C-restricted plus well-studied HLA-B-restricted CMV epitopes were used. Both a matching HLA type and CMV infection were indicated by public TCR beta signatures.

Notes on the study in general: What dominated the ex vivo response were HLA-C-restricted CMV-specific TCR beta clonotypes. CMV carriers with the relevant HLA were identified by cumulative public TCR beta family frequency.

The CDR3 extends over 16 amino acids. Germline V CDR1 and CDR2: SGHTA, FQGNSA. J was trimmed by 2 bases and V by 5 bases; bases with no gene match: 7. The table lists this clonotype with many counts. Its antigen is as yet unknown. TCRdb independently ran MiXCR on the reads; one entry per CDR3 protein. Here the sample spans hundreds of thousands of distinct CDR3 sequences, 30% to 40% being singletons. This sequence joins TRBV7-2 and TRBJ2-7, with TRBD2 matching over 12 bases. The clonotype comes from a human donor in good health (CMV status not recorded). Some clones in this sample may be carry-over from other donors' samples. Sample: cultured PBMCs, taken from culture after CMV antigen stimulation. CDR3 sequence reads: CASSPDWTSGAYEQYF. DNA of the CDR3: TGTGCCAGCAGCCCAGACTGGACTAGCGGGGCCTACGAGCAGTACTTC.